Included here is one T cell receptor (beta chain) sequence, with context. The antigen is unknown. Only in-frame clones appear in the TCRdb table, and some are missing; sequencing was by immunoSEQ multiplex PCR. Found here are over 7,000 clones, more than 75% of them singletons; the top ten hold 6% to 8.5%. Time point given: recipient sample about 28 days before transplant, after cytoreduction. Recipients were bled about 28 days pretransplant and at posttransplant days 30, 100, 180. The record originates from a study of T cell clonotyping in hematopoietic cell transplantation. Study-level results: Higher Inverse Simpson Index values in graft donor and pretransplant recipient predicted broader posttransplant TCR diversity. Pathologically expanded recipient clonotypes increased progressively from day 30 to day 180 as diversity fell.

This CDR3 comprises 16 residues. CDR1 is MNHEY and CDR2 is SVGAGI in the germline V gene. Trimming stripped 0 bases from V and 1 base from J, with 12 bases between. This clonotype originated in a man in his sixties with acute myeloid leukemia. Some clones in this sample may be carry-over from other donors' samples. The input for sequencing was peripheral blood mononuclear cells, taken before stem cell transplant. This chain connects TRBV6-5 to TRBJ1-1, with D perhaps TRBD1 (5 bases). CDR3 DNA: TGTGCCAGCAGTTACTCGAGGGGAGGGAGGAACACTGAAGCTTTCTTT. This sequence encodes CASSYSRGGRNTEAFF.